Following are 15 T cell receptor beta chains from one sample sequenced in a study of CD8+ T cells in alopecia areata. The treatment: oral pan-JAK inhibitor, 5-10 mg twice daily. As the sequencing template, cDNA was produced by extracting RNA and reverse transcribing it. The protocol was immunoSEQ multiplex PCR, while the TCRdb copy is restricted to in-frame clones and leaves out a portion. The data show fewer than 250,000 clones, 50% to 60% seen once. The sequencing used CD4+ T cells sorted from blood, collected at week 4, from a patient treated with tofacitinib. The origin of the receptors is a human donor with alopecia areata.

This chain joins TRBV29-1 and TRBJ1-1; D gene ambiguous. The CDR3 spans 12 residues. V shed 6 bases and J shed 1 base, with 9 bases lying between them. Germline V lookup: CDR1 SQVTM, CDR2 ANQGSEA. The CDR3 is CSVAEPNTEAFF. DNA of the CDR3: TGCAGCGTGGCAGAACCGAACACTGAAGCTTTCTTT.

V gene TRBV15 combines with J gene TRBJ2-5; D is perhaps TRBD1 (7 bases). Germline V gene data show CDR1 as LNHNV and CDR2 as YYDKDF (reference sequence). The V gene lost 0 bases and the J gene lost 1 base, with 15 bases spanning the gap. The CDR3 is 17 amino acids. The CDR3 spells CATSRDQGGRFQETQYF. The CDR3 DNA follows: TGTGCCACCAGCAGAGATCAGGGGGGACGGTTCCAAGAGACCCAGTACTTC. The variable domain in full, completed from reference TRBV15 and TRBJ2-5, reads DAMVIQNPRYQVTQFGKPVTLSCSQTLNHNVMYWYQQKSSQAPKLLFHYYDKDFNNEADTPDNFQSRRPNTSFCFLDIRSPGLGDTAMYLCATSRDQGGRFQETQYFGPGTRLLVL.

The V and J genes are TRBV30 and TRBJ1-5; D unclear. Per germline, CDR1 GTSNPN and CDR2 SVGIG (reference sequence). V lost 3 bases and J 4 bases, leaving 13 bases between the germline ends. The CDR3 extends over 14 amino acids. The CDR3: CAWSPGGPNQPQHF. CDR3 nucleotides: TGTGCCTGGAGCCCAGGCGGCCCGAATCAGCCCCAGCATTTT.

There are a few counts of this clone. In nucleotides, the CDR3 is TGTGCCAGCGGGGACCCAGCCCTCTCGCAGTTCTTC. It is translated as CASGDPALSQFF. The V call is TRBV2, the J call TRBJ2-1; either TRBD1 or TRBD2 may supply D (5 bases each). The ends were cut back, 8 bases at V and 12 bases at J, with 17 bases in the middle. This CDR3 comprises 12 residues. Germline V lookup: CDR1 SNHLY, CDR2 FYNNEI.

This clone has more than one count but fewer than ten. The chain has TRBV29-1 and TRBJ2-1; D might be TRBD1 or TRBD2, each matching 5 bases. From germline, CDR1 is SQVTM and CDR2 ANQGSEA. The CDR3 has 16 residues. The V end lost 7 bases, the J end lost 8 bases, and 27 bases lay between the germline ends. The CDR3, as DNA: TGCAGCGCCGAGAAGGTGGGACCGACCGTTTTTGATGAGCAGTTCTTC. The encoded protein is CSAEKVGPTVFDEQFF.

This clone was detected only a few times. The CDR3 DNA follows: TGTGCCAGCAGTTTATCGATCGGGGGGATCTCCTACGAGCAGTACTTC. It translates to CASSLSIGGISYEQYF. V is TRBV27 and J is TRBJ2-7; 7 bases fit TRBD2. With 0 bases clipped from V and 0 bases from J, the junction kept 5 bases outside the gene matches. The V gene's germline CDR1 is MNHEY and CDR2 SMNVEV (reference sequence). This CDR3 region has 16 residues.

The chain recombines TRBV7-2 with TRBJ2-5; TRBD2 agrees at 8 bases. Per germline, CDR1 SGHTA and CDR2 FQGNSA. The V gene end was trimmed by 5 bases and the J gene end by 4 bases; junction bases not matched to a gene: 6. The CDR3 has 14 residues. The CDR3: CASSTAGVAETQYF. The CDR3 nucleotides read TGTGCCAGCAGCACAGCGGGAGTGGCAGAGACCCAGTACTTC. The whole variable domain, filled in from reference TRBV7-2 and TRBJ2-5, reads GAGVSQSPSNKVTEKGKDVELRCDPISGHTALYWYRQSLGQGLEFLIYFQGNSAPDKSGLPSDRFSAERTGGSVSTLTIQRTQQEDSAVYLCASSTAGVAETQYFGPGTRLLVL.

V gene TRBV6-1 combines with J gene TRBJ1-4, with D unresolved. Trimming took 6 bases from V and 0 from J, leaving 8 bases between them. Germline V gives CDR1 MNHNS, CDR2 SASEGT. This CDR3 is built from 14 residues. The DNA of the CDR3 is TGTGCCAGCAGCAGACGAACAACTAATGAAAAACTGTTTTTT. This sequence encodes CASSRRTTNEKLFF.

As concerns this clone: A read error is possible here, since a much larger clone lies one base away. Other DNA sequences in the sample encode the same CDR3. The chain couples TRBV7-9 to TRBJ2-3; D gene ambiguous. Germline V gene lookup returns CDR1 SEHNR and CDR2 FQNEAQ (reference sequence). There are 13 residues in the CDR3. Trimming left V 0 bases short and J 2 bases short, with 3 bases between. In DNA, the CDR3 is TGTGCCAGCAGCTTAGCACCCACAGATACGCAGTATTTT. This sequence encodes CASSLAPTDTQYF. The full variable domain, with the rest looked up from reference TRBV7-9 and TRBJ2-3, is DTGVSQNPRHKITKRGQNVTFRCDPISEHNRLYWYRQTLGQGPEFLTYFQNEAQLEKSRLLSDRFSAERPKGSFSTLEIQRTEQGDSAMYLCASSLAPTDTQYFGPGTRLTVL.

This sequence joins TRBV29-1 and TRBJ1-5; D call uncertain. Trimming stripped 4 bases from V and 10 bases from J, with 17 bases between. Per the germline V gene, CDR1 is SQVTM and CDR2 is ANQGSEA. The CDR3 extends over 13 amino acids. CDR3 DNA sequence: TGCAGCGTTGCGGAGGGCGTCGGGTATCCCCAGCATTTT. Its protein product is CSVAEGVGYPQHF.

The chain uses TRBV27 and TRBJ2-1; 8 bases line up with TRBD2. CDR3 length: 16 residues. V shed 5 bases and J 4 bases; nucleotides not matched to a gene: 10. The germline CDR1 and CDR2 sequences are MNHEY and SMNVEV (reference sequence). The CDR3 DNA reads as TGTGCCAGCAGTCAACCTCGGGGACTAGTATACAATGAGCAGTTCTTC. Amino acid sequence: CASSQPRGLVYNEQFF.

The genes are TRBV30 and TRBJ2-7, with a possible D match to TRBD1 (6 bases). The CDR3 spans 14 residues. The germline gives CDR1 GTSNPN, CDR2 SVGIG (reference sequence). V was shortened by 7 bases and J by 7 bases, with 23 bases between the two germline ends. CDR3 region: CASLRDKGLLEQYF. The CDR3 DNA reads as TGTGCCTCTCTAAGGGACAAGGGTTTGTTGGAGCAGTACTTC.

In this sample, this clone turned up a few times. A read error may produce the germline difference seen at one junction end. J is TRBJ2-1 and V is TRBV9; D unresolved. This CDR3 is built from 15 residues. CDR1 is SGDLS and CDR2 is YYNGEE in the germline V gene. The CDR3 loop reads CASSPQPGSHNEQFF. The CDR3 coding sequence is TGTGCCAGCAGCCCCCAACCCGGCTCCCACAATGAGCAGTTCTTC.

In this sample, this clone turned up a few times. The CDR3 loop is CASSQDYGDTIYF. DNA for the CDR3: TGTGCCAGCAGCCAAGATTACGGGGACACCATATATTTT. This chain joins TRBV14 and TRBJ1-3; unclear D gene. Germline CDR1 SGHDN, CDR2 FVKESK. There are 13 residues in the CDR3. The V end was cut by 0 bases, the J end by 8 bases, with 8 bases between. The entire variable domain, with the rest obtained from reference TRBV14 and TRBJ1-3, is as follows: EAGVTQFPSHSVIEKGQTVTLRCDPISGHDNLYWYRRVMGKEIKFLLHFVKESKQDESGMPNNRFLAERTGGTYSTLKVQPAELEDSGVYFCASSQDYGDTIYFGEGSWLTVV.

This clone was seen a few times. This chain joins TRBV29-1 and TRBJ2-1; D unresolved. CDR1 and CDR2 (germline): SQVTM, ANQGSEA. CDR3 length: 13 residues. V was cut by 8 bases and J by 9 bases, with 20 bases left in between. The CDR3 nucleotides read TGCAGCTTCCTAGAAGGCTTTACGGCTGAGCAGTTCTTC. It encodes CSFLEGFTAEQFF.